The 7 T cell receptor beta chains below come from one sample, sequenced in a study of regulatory T cells in long-lasting Graves disease. The time point: newly diagnosed GD, antithyroid drugs for less than 3 months. After RNA was extracted from PBMCs, the TCR library was made from it. Arm-PCR of CDR3 regions and iRepertoire HTBI primers were used to build TCR beta libraries. TCRdb independently ran MiXCR on the multiplex PCR reads; one entry per CDR3 protein. The profile shows 300,000 to 400,000 distinct CDR3 sequences, roughly 17% of them singletons. The sample was also reused in another study, on T cells in Graves' hyperthyroidism and ophthalmopathy.

Here the sequenced sample was peripheral blood mononuclear cells (PBMCs), taken at new diagnosis, from a patient treated with antithyroid drugs. All receptors come from a man aged 40-50 years with Graves disease.

This clonotype has more than one count but fewer than ten. The V call is TRBV20-1, the J call TRBJ1-6; D perhaps matches TRBD1 (5 bases). Trimming stripped 7 bases from V and 0 bases from J, with 19 bases between. The CDR3 consists of 17 residues. CDR1 is DFQATT, CDR2 SNEGSKA, per germline (reference sequence). CDR3: CSGAPRGSFSYNSPLHF. CDR3 nucleotide sequence: TGCAGTGGCGCCCCGCGGGGGTCGTTCTCCTATAATTCACCCCTCCACTTT.

In this sample, this clonotype turned up many times. The chain couples TRBV12-3 or TRBV12-4 to TRBJ2-7, with 11 bases fitting TRBD2. J was trimmed by 6 bases and V by 2 bases; bases with no gene match: 3. The CDR3 spans 14 residues. The CDR3 DNA reads as TGTGCCAGCAGTTTAACTGGACTAGCGGGCGAGCAGTACTTC. It encodes CASSLTGLAGEQYF.

This clonotype was found many times. This chain uses TRBV7-8 with TRBJ2-7; TRBD2 might be the D (5 bases). Germline loops: CDR1 SGHVS, CDR2 FQNEAQ. V was pared by 0 bases and J by 3 bases, with 9 bases between. The CDR3 length is 14 residues. The CDR3 sequence is CASSLARVHYEQYF. CDR3 bases: TGTGCCAGCAGCTTAGCGCGGGTTCACTACGAGCAGTACTTC.

This clonotype came up many times. The CDR3 sequence: CASSYSISEQFF. In DNA form, the CDR3 reads TGTGCCAGCAGTTACTCGATCTCTGAGCAGTTCTTC. The chain links TRBV6-2 or TRBV6-3 to TRBJ2-1, with unresolved D. This CDR3 has 12 amino acids. Trimming took off 0 bases at V and 9 bases at J, with 6 bases between the two ends. CDR1 is MNHEY and CDR2 is SVGEGT in the germline V gene.

At least ten counts were recorded for this clonotype. The chain combines TRBV20-1 with TRBJ2-7; D is ambiguous. Germline CDR1 reads DFQATT; CDR2 reads SNEGSKA (reference sequence). The CDR3 extends over 14 amino acids. V was cut by 2 bases and J by 3 bases, with 14 bases left in between. The CDR3 here is CSARNQAILYEQYF. Here the CDR3 DNA reads TGCAGTGCTAGAAACCAGGCTATACTCTACGAGCAGTACTTC.

Details on this clonotype: With a far larger clone one base away, a read error is the likely cause. Since the CDR3 does not end with the conserved phenylalanine or tryptophan, this likely comes from a read error. This chain joins TRBV5-1 and TRBJ1-1; D uncertain. This CDR3 comprises 16 residues. Germline lookup yields CDR1 SGHRS and CDR2 YFSETQ. CDR3 nucleotide sequence: TGTGCCAGCAGCTTAGGTGCGGCAGATAGGTGGACTGAAGCTTTCCTT. The encoded protein is CASSLGAADRWTEAFL.

This clonotype was detected ten times or more. The chain couples TRBV7-2 to TRBJ2-1; no clear D gene. The CDR3 consists of 14 residues. Trimming removed 2 bases at V and 2 bases at J, with 7 bases between. Germline V CDR1 and CDR2: SGHTA, FQGNSA. This chain's CDR3 is CASSLSQAYNEQFF. In nucleotides, the CDR3 is TGTGCCAGCAGCTTAAGCCAGGCCTACAATGAGCAGTTCTTC.